Listed here are 26 T cell receptor beta chains from one sample, sequenced in a study of shared clonotypes between healthy human individuals. Generated by immunoSEQ multiplex PCR, the TCRdb table keeps only in-frame clones and is missing some. Of a few million clones listed, over 85% were seen once; the top ten hold over 0.12%. The sample was naive CD4+ T cells sorted from blood. Subset noted: CD45RA+ positively selected. These receptors were obtained from a man between 18 and 29 years old in good health.

As concerns this clone: Additional DNA sequences in this sample encode the identical CDR3. The chain has TRBV19 and TRBJ1-6; D remains unclear. With 3 bases removed from V and 6 bases from J, the gap between germline ends came to 9 bases. The CDR3 is made up of 14 amino acids. Germline assignment: CDR1 LNHDA and CDR2 SQIVND (reference sequence). The CDR3 nucleotides read TGTGCCAGTAGTATTGATACGTCTAATTCACCCCTCCACTTT. It specifies CASSIDTSNSPLHF.

The V and J genes are TRBV4-3 and TRBJ2-7, with D perhaps matching TRBD1 (6 bases). In germline, CDR1 is LGHNA, CDR2 YSLEER. The V end was cut by 2 bases, the J end by 3 bases, with 14 bases between. CDR3 length: 15 amino acids. The CDR3 loop reads CASSQQTGEDYEQYF. CDR3 nucleotides: TGCGCCAGCAGCCAACAGACAGGCGAGGACTACGAGCAGTACTTC.

V usage is TRBV7-6 and J usage is TRBJ1-4, with 9 nucleotides matching TRBD1. Germline values: CDR1 SGHVS, CDR2 FNYEAQ. CDR3 length equals 15 residues. The V and J ends lost 5 bases and 7 bases, in that order; junction bases with no gene match: 8. CDR3 residues: CASSLQQGAAEKLFF. In DNA, the CDR3 is TGTGCCAGCAGCCTACAACAGGGGGCGGCTGAAAAACTGTTTTTT.

The chain recombines TRBV2 with TRBJ2-6; D is possibly TRBD2 (6 bases). The CDR3 contains 18 residues. The germline V gene has CDR1 SNHLY and CDR2 FYNNEI. Trimming removed 2 bases from V and 0 bases from J, with 14 bases in between. In nucleotides, the CDR3 is TGTGCCAGCAGTGAATGGGGGAGGCGACTCTCTGGGGCCAACGTCCTGACTTTC. Translation: CASSEWGRRLSGANVLTF.

V usage is TRBV27 and J usage is TRBJ2-1; 8 bases are shared with TRBD2. The germline V gene encodes CDR1 MNHEY and CDR2 SMNVEV (reference sequence). The CDR3 has 16 residues. J was trimmed by 2 bases and V by 3 bases; bases with no gene match: 6. CDR3 bases: TGTGCCAGCAGTTTGCCGGGACTAGGGGCCTACAATGAGCAGTTCTTC. This translates into CASSLPGLGAYNEQFF.

The rearrangement joins TRBV28 to TRBJ2-7; 7 bases align to TRBD1. The CDR3 loop spans 12 amino acids. V lost 6 bases, J lost 3 bases, and 2 bases stayed unmatched. Germline V CDR1 and CDR2: MDHEN, SYDVKM. The DNA of the CDR3 is TGTGCCAGCAGGGGGACAGTCTACGAGCAGTACTTC. Its translation is CASRGTVYEQYF.

A few counts support this clone. The V and J genes are TRBV11-2 and TRBJ1-5; a possible D gene is TRBD1 (5 bases). Per germline, CDR1 SGHAT and CDR2 FQNNGV. The CDR3 sequence is 15 residues long. Between the trimmed V and J ends, which lost 5 bases and 3 bases, there was a span of 14 bases. The DNA for the CDR3 is TGTGCCAGCAGCCAAACTCAGGGAAACAATCAGCCCCAGCATTTT. It specifies CASSQTQGNNQPQHF.

This clone was counted between two and nine times. The gene calls are TRBV5-4 and TRBJ1-1; TRBD1 matches at 7 bases. CDR3 size: 13 residues. The trim removed 4 bases at V and 6 bases at J, leaving 6 bases unmatched. In germline, CDR1 is SGHNT, CDR2 YYREEE (reference sequence). This chain's CDR3 is CASSEGARSEAFF. In DNA, the CDR3 is TGTGCCAGCAGCGAGGGGGCGCGGTCTGAAGCTTTCTTT.

In regard to this clone: Other DNA sequences in the sample encode the same CDR3. The chain uses TRBV5-1 and TRBJ2-1; D is possibly TRBD2 (6 bases). V was shortened by 0 bases and J by 0 bases, with 7 bases between the two germline ends. Germline V gives CDR1 SGHRS, CDR2 YFSETQ. This CDR3 contains 15 residues. In DNA, the CDR3 is TGCGCCAGCAGCTTGGACGGGAGCTCCTACAATGAGCAGTTCTTC. It codes for CASSLDGSSYNEQFF.

V gene TRBV5-5 combines with J gene TRBJ2-1; 11 bases map to TRBD2. The CDR3 sequence is 17 residues long. Germline V gives CDR1 SGHKS, CDR2 YYEKEE (reference sequence). V was clipped by 4 bases and J by 1 base; unmatched bases: 7. CDR3 in amino acids: CASSPTGLAVSYNEQFF. Written as DNA, the CDR3 is TGTGCCAGCAGCCCCACGGGACTAGCGGTATCCTACAATGAGCAGTTCTTC.

The chain links TRBV4-1 to TRBJ2-5; 7 nucleotides align to TRBD1. Germline assignment: CDR1 MGHRA and CDR2 YSYEKL. This CDR3 contains 14 residues. Losses at the gene ends were 1 base for V and 1 base for J; bases not matched to a gene: 0. CDR3 sequence (DNA): TGCGCCAGCAGCCAAGGGGACAGCCAAGAGACCCAGTACTTC. Residues: CASSQGDSQETQYF.

This clone was detected only once. V and J are TRBV30 and TRBJ2-2; maybe TRBD1 (6 bases). This CDR3 region has 16 residues. Per the germline V gene, CDR1 is GTSNPN and CDR2 is SVGIG (reference sequence). Between the trimmed V and J ends, which lost 1 base and 0 bases, there was a span of 12 bases. The CDR3 sequence: CAWSAWDTTNTGELFF. The DNA for the CDR3 is TGTGCCTGGAGTGCCTGGGACACGACGAACACCGGGGAGCTGTTTTTT.

The count of this clone is one. The chain has TRBV5-4 and TRBJ1-1; D is perhaps TRBD1 (6 bases). Trimming left V 5 bases short and J 6 bases short, with 8 bases between. Germline V gene lookup returns CDR1 SGHNT and CDR2 YYREEE (reference sequence). There are 11 residues in the CDR3. The DNA of the CDR3 is TGTGCCAGCAGACAGGGTCCTGAAGCTTTCTTT. As protein: CASRQGPEAFF.

The rearrangement links TRBV19 to TRBJ2-2, with D unclear. The germline gives CDR1 LNHDA, CDR2 SQIVND (reference sequence). With 4 bases removed from V and 3 bases from J, the gap between germline ends came to 9 bases. CDR3 size: 14 residues. In DNA form, the CDR3 reads TGTGCCAGTAGTAGGACCTTTGACACCGGGGAGCTGTTTTTT. Its protein is CASSRTFDTGELFF. Full variable domain (missing parts from reference TRBV19 and TRBJ2-2): DGGITQSPKYLFRKEGQNVTLSCEQNLNHDAMYWYRQDPGQGLRLIYYSQIVNDFQKGDIAEGYSVSREKKESFPLTVTSAQKNPTAFYLCASSRTFDTGELFFGEGSRLTVL.

V is TRBV19 and J is TRBJ1-5; D gene uncertain. CDR1 is LNHDA, CDR2 SQIVND, per germline (reference sequence). Trimming took off 3 bases at V and 3 bases at J, with 12 bases between the two ends. The CDR3 length is 15 residues. The CDR3 DNA is TGTGCCAGTAGTATGGCGGCTATTCACAATCAGCCCCAGCATTTT. Its protein product is CASSMAAIHNQPQHF.

J is TRBJ2-5 and V is TRBV11-2; 9 bases match TRBD1. There are 13 residues in the CDR3. J was trimmed by 7 bases and V by 7 bases; bases with no gene match: 7. Germline V gene sequence: CDR1 SGHAT, CDR2 FQNNGV. The chain's CDR3 is CASKRDRELTQYF. CDR3 in DNA: TGTGCCAGCAAACGGGACAGGGAGTTGACCCAGTACTTC.

The chain couples TRBV28 to TRBJ2-7, with D perhaps being TRBD1 or TRBD2 (5 bases each). Trimming stripped 7 bases from V and 3 bases from J, with 19 bases between. Germline CDR1 and CDR2: MDHEN and SYDVKM. This CDR3 is 15 amino acids long. The CDR3 spells CASTMSGTPVYEQYF. DNA for the CDR3: TGTGCCAGCACCATGTCCGGGACGCCGGTCTACGAGCAGTACTTC.

The rearrangement links TRBV10-3 to TRBJ2-7, with 9 positions matching TRBD2. Germline V gene lookup returns CDR1 ENHRY and CDR2 SYGVKD. This CDR3 comprises 14 residues. V was pared by 4 bases and J by 2 bases, with 3 bases of the junction left unmatched. Here the CDR3 DNA reads TGTGCCATCAGTGCAGGGACTAGCCCCTACGAGCAGTACTTC. Protein product: CAISAGTSPYEQYF.

On this clone itself: The sample contains more than one DNA sequence encoding this CDR3. The chain uses TRBV6-6 and TRBJ2-7, with 10 bases fitting TRBD1. CDR1 MNHNY and CDR2 SVGAGI come from the germline V gene (reference sequence). The CDR3 is 15 amino acids. V lost 1 base and J lost 2; bases outside the gene matches: 2. DNA for the CDR3: TGTGCCAGCAGTTACTTCGGACAGGGGGCCTACGAGCAGTACTTC. Encoded protein: CASSYFGQGAYEQYF.

The J gene is TRBJ2-5, the V gene TRBV2, with D uncertain. The J call may be wrong; the DNA end is better matched by TRBJ2-7. Looked up from germline, CDR1 is SNHLY and CDR2 is FYNNEI. The CDR3 runs to 12 residues. The CDR3 nucleotides are TGTGCCAGCAGTTCAACCGCCTACGAGCAGTACTTC. Encoded protein: CASSSTAYEQYF.

This rearrangement joins TRBV5-1 to TRBJ2-2, with 8 bases that match TRBD2. The CDR3 length is 14 residues. V lost 10 bases and J lost 2; bases outside the gene matches: 7. Germline assignment: CDR1 SGHRS and CDR2 YFSETQ. The CDR3 region has the DNA TGCGCCTGTTGGACTAGCCCCAACACCGGGGAGCTGTTTTTT. Its protein is CACWTSPNTGELFF.

The V and J genes are TRBV2 and TRBJ2-1; D gene ambiguous. The germline CDR1 and CDR2 sequences are SNHLY and FYNNEI. There are 14 residues in the CDR3. V lost 6 bases and J lost 0, with 9 bases in between. The CDR3, as DNA: TGTGCCAGCAGGGTGGAATTCTCCTACAATGAGCAGTTCTTC. This gives the protein CASRVEFSYNEQFF.

The V call is TRBV28, the J call TRBJ2-7, with 8 bases that match TRBD1. CDR3 length: 13 residues. CDR1 MDHEN and CDR2 SYDVKM come from the germline V gene. V was clipped by 6 bases and J by 3 bases; unmatched bases: 4. For the CDR3, the DNA is TGTGCCAGCAGGGTACAGGGGGGCTACGAGCAGTACTTC. Amino acid sequence: CASRVQGGYEQYF.

The chain has TRBV29-1 and TRBJ1-1, with D perhaps matching TRBD1 (5 bases). The CDR3 sequence is 13 residues long. V was pared by 6 bases and J by 5 bases, with 16 bases between. Per germline, CDR1 SQVTM and CDR2 ANQGSEA. DNA of the CDR3: TGCAGCGTCAAAGGGGCCGGTGAGACTGAAGCTTTCTTT. It codes for CSVKGAGETEAFF.

V usage is TRBV29-1 and J usage is TRBJ2-1, with a possible D match to TRBD1 (5 bases). This CDR3 spans 11 amino acids. Per the germline V gene, CDR1 is SQVTM and CDR2 is ANQGSEA. V lost 4 bases and J 8 bases, leaving 9 bases between the germline ends. The CDR3 here is CSVVQGHEQFF. For the CDR3, the DNA is TGCAGCGTTGTCCAGGGCCATGAGCAGTTCTTC.

This clone was counted a single time. V and J are TRBV19 and TRBJ1-6; tentative D call: TRBD1 (6 bases). The V end was cut by 8 bases, the J end by 6 bases, with 20 bases between. CDR1 is LNHDA, CDR2 SQIVND, per germline (reference sequence). The CDR3 loop spans 16 amino acids. Written as DNA, the CDR3 is TGTGCCAGTCACCCTGGACAGAATAGGGGTAATTCACCCCTCCACTTT. Protein product: CASHPGQNRGNSPLHF.